This TCR beta chain was observed in a study of blood T cells in healthy people across ages. This clonotype was found a few times. Through a sample-barcoded 5' primer and a J-beta primer mix, a second PCR was run for roughly 6 to 12 cycles. TCRdb processed the 5' RACE reads anew with MiXCR; each CDR3 protein has one entry. The sample holds roughly 1.5 million distinct CDR3 sequences, about 45% seen once. Extractions gave at least 5.5 micrograms of total RNA per sample. Germline V gene lookup returns CDR1 SEHNR and CDR2 FQNEAQ (reference sequence). The CDR3 is 15 amino acids. The J segment lost 5 bases and the V segment lost 4 bases, leaving 9 bases of the junction unmatched.

This chain links TRBV7-9 with TRBJ2-3, with 7 bases fitting TRBD2. This TCR came from a woman aged 18 to 35 in good health. Material: blood. The CDR3 DNA reads as TGTGCCAGCAGCTGGCGACTAGCCGAGGGAGATACGCAGTATTTT. Translation gives CASSWRLAEGDTQYF.